This entry concerns a single TCR beta chain. Its antigen is undetermined. Germline CDR1 SGHVS, CDR2 FNYEAQ. CDR3 length: 15 residues. V lost 1 base to trimming and J lost 9 bases, with 16 bases between them. Clones were sequenced by immunoSEQ multiplex PCR, and TCRdb holds only the in-frame ones, with some missing. Seen here are roughly 110,000 clones, about 87% observed once, and the top ten hold less than 0.85%. The data originate from a study of graft-versus-host responses after intestinal transplantation. Study at large: Each recipient received a multivisceral, liver-intestinal, or isolated intestinal graft. Tacrolimus and steroids were given for roughly 3 years to all recipients after anti-thymocyte globulin induction.

Findings of the study overall: Recipient marrow held GvH clones, some first seen in ileum or blood.

The sample consisted of unstimulated CD4+ T cells sorted from spleen or lymph node cells, taken before transplant. The chain recombines TRBV7-6 with TRBJ2-1; D not resolved. The receptor comes from a human donor who was the organ donor for an intestinal transplant. In DNA form, the CDR3 reads TGTGCCAGCAGCTTAGACGTGGCTCGAGGTATTGAGCAGTTCTTC. Protein product: CASSLDVARGIEQFF.